These 16 T cell receptor beta chains came from one sample sequenced in a study of blood T cell repertoires in COVID-19. TCRdb's copy holds only in-frame clones and misses some; the assay was immunoSEQ multiplex PCR. The profile shows tens of thousands of clones, approximately 88% of them singletons. The sequenced sample was peripheral blood. Receptor source: an elderly man with acute or convalescent COVID-19.

V is TRBV4-3 and J is TRBJ2-1; 10 nucleotides match TRBD2. V was pared by 3 bases and J by 8 bases, with 13 bases of the junction left unmatched. CDR1 is LGHNA, CDR2 YSLEER, per germline. The CDR3 covers 17 residues. The CDR3 is CASSQNAGTSVSDEQFF. CDR3 in DNA: TGCGCCAGCAGCCAGAACGCCGGGACTAGCGTTTCGGATGAGCAGTTCTTC.

V usage is TRBV14 and J usage is TRBJ1-2; D might be TRBD1 (6 bases). There are 14 residues in the CDR3. Germline V CDR1 and CDR2: SGHDN, FVKESK. V was cut by 1 base and J by 4 bases, with 10 bases left in between. CDR3 DNA: TGTGCCAGCAGCCAAGTGGGGGGGCTCTATGGCTACACCTTC. Amino acid sequence: CASSQVGGLYGYTF.

The V gene is TRBV3-1 (or the pseudogene TRBV3-2), the J gene TRBJ1-1; 7 positions match TRBD1. The CDR3 spans 16 residues. V dropped 9 bases and J dropped 0; count of bases not matched to a gene: 13. Germline CDR1 is LGHDT and CDR2 is YNNKEL (reference sequence). DNA of the CDR3: TGTGCCAGTACTCCGGGACAGCACAATCTGAACACTGAAGCTTTCTTT. It yields the protein CASTPGQHNLNTEAFF.

This clone was seen a handful of times. The chain has TRBV19 and TRBJ1-1, with unresolved D. Trimming removed 5 bases from V and 0 bases from J, with 16 bases in between. The CDR3 length is 16 residues. Germline CDR1 LNHDA, CDR2 SQIVND (reference sequence). CDR3 sequence: CASSRLDSRMNTEAFF. The CDR3 DNA reads as TGTGCCAGTAGTCGTTTGGACTCCAGAATGAACACTGAAGCTTTCTTT.

J is TRBJ1-2 and V is TRBV28; 7 bases are a match to TRBD1. Germline V lookup: CDR1 MDHEN, CDR2 SYDVKM. J lost 8 bases, V lost 4 bases, and 4 bases had no gene match. This CDR3 contains 12 residues. The CDR3 is CASSSDRRGYTF. The CDR3 region has the DNA TGTGCCAGCAGTTCGGACAGGAGAGGCTACACCTTC.

A single count supports this clone. The chain couples TRBV3-1 (or the pseudogene TRBV3-2) to TRBJ1-1; D perhaps matches TRBD1 (5 bases). The germline V and J ends were trimmed by 1 base and 14 bases, with 14 bases remaining between them. The germline V gene has CDR1 LGHDT and CDR2 YNNKEL (reference sequence). This CDR3 is 12 amino acids long. The CDR3, as DNA: TGTGCCAGCAGCCAAGCGGCTGGGGGGGTGTTCTTT. It translates to CASSQAAGGVFF.

This chain connects TRBV19 to TRBJ1-2; TRBD1 agrees at 10 bases. Per germline, CDR1 LNHDA and CDR2 SQIVND (reference sequence). V was pared by 6 bases and J by 5 bases, with 9 bases of the junction left unmatched. The CDR3 runs 15 residues. In nucleotides, the CDR3 is TGTGCCAGTAGGCCCACCGGGACAGGGGATTATGGCTACACCTTC. This sequence encodes CASRPTGTGDYGYTF.

The chain has TRBV5-4 and TRBJ1-1; D remains ambiguous. The CDR3 extends over 13 amino acids. The V end lost 1 base, the J end lost 4 bases, and 8 bases lay between the germline ends. Per germline, CDR1 SGHNT and CDR2 YYREEE (reference sequence). The CDR3 protein is CASSLTVATEAFF. The CDR3 bases are TGTGCCAGCAGCTTGACAGTGGCCACTGAAGCTTTCTTT.

V is TRBV23-1 and J is TRBJ1-6; D might be TRBD1 (6 bases). TRBV23-1 falls under the ORF class, with uncertain function. CDR3 length: 14 amino acids. V lost 2 bases and J lost 7, with 9 bases in between. The CDR3 DNA follows: TGCGCCAGCAGTCAAAACAGGGCCAATTCACCCCTCCACTTT. It encodes CASSQNRANSPLHF.

The J gene is TRBJ2-7, the V gene TRBV5-4, with 12 bases aligning to TRBD2. Germline trimming cut 3 bases from V and 6 bases from J; bases unmatched to any gene: 7. The germline V gene has CDR1 SGHNT and CDR2 YYREEE (reference sequence). There are 15 residues in the CDR3. As DNA, the CDR3 is TGTGCCAGCAGCTCTTTGACTAGCGGGGGACGCGAGCAGTACTTC. Encoded protein: CASSSLTSGGREQYF.

This chain links TRBV5-6 with TRBJ1-5; weak D call: TRBD1 (5 bases). CDR1 and CDR2 (germline): SGHDT, YYEEEE. V lost 4 bases, J lost 0 bases, and 14 bases lay in between. This CDR3 has 16 amino acids. The CDR3 DNA follows: TGTGCCAGCAGCGGTACAGGAAAATTTAGCAATCAGCCCCAGCATTTT. As protein: CASSGTGKFSNQPQHF. Together with reference TRBV5-6 and TRBJ1-5, the CDR3 gives the full variable domain: DAGVTQSPTHLIKTRGQQVTLRCSPKSGHDTVSWYQQALGQGPQFIFQYYEEEERQRGNFPDRFSGHQFPNYSSELNVNALLLGDSALYLCASSGTGKFSNQPQHFGDGTRLSIL.

The chain carries TRBV28 and TRBJ1-3; 9 bases agree with TRBD1. Germline V gene data show CDR1 as MDHEN and CDR2 as SYDVKM. The V gene end was trimmed by 1 base and the J gene end by 4 bases; junction bases not matched to a gene: 8. The CDR3 consists of 17 residues. CDR3 nucleotide sequence: TGTGCCAGCAGTTTATCCCAGGACAGGGGATCGGGAAACACCATATATTTT. This codes for CASSLSQDRGSGNTIYF.

The CDR3 DNA reads TGTGCCAGCAGCGTAGCGCTAGCGGGAGGAGATACGCAGTATTTT. Translation: CASSVALAGGDTQYF. The chain links TRBV9 to TRBJ2-3, with 11 bases that match TRBD2. From germline, CDR1 is SGDLS and CDR2 YYNGEE. J was trimmed by 5 bases and V by 0 bases; bases with no gene match: 2. The CDR3 loop spans 15 amino acids.

This clone showed up just a few times. V usage is TRBV6-6 and J usage is TRBJ1-5; D unclear. The CDR3 contains 14 residues. V lost 2 bases to trimming and J lost 8 bases, with 13 bases between them. The germline V gene encodes CDR1 MNHNY and CDR2 SVGAGI (reference sequence). CDR3 bases: TGTGCCAGCAGTTACCCGGACTCACTAGAGCCCCAGCATTTT. Protein sequence: CASSYPDSLEPQHF.

The V and J genes are TRBV7-2 and TRBJ2-1, with 9 bases lining up with TRBD2. Unmatched junction bases numbered 15, after V lost 5 bases and J lost 1 base. The germline gives CDR1 SGHTA, CDR2 FQGNSA. The CDR3 has 19 amino acids. The CDR3 DNA follows: TGTGCCAGCAGCCCAAGGAGTACGGCGGGAGGGGGGTCCTACAATGAGCAGTTCTTC. Translating it yields CASSPRSTAGGGSYNEQFF. Using reference TRBV7-2 and TRBJ2-1 for the parts outside the CDR3, the full variable domain is GAGVSQSPSNKVTEKGKDVELRCDPISGHTALYWYRQSLGQGLEFLIYFQGNSAPDKSGLPSDRFSAERTGGSVSTLTIQRTQQEDSAVYLCASSPRSTAGGGSYNEQFFGPGTRLTVL.

The chain recombines TRBV6-5 with TRBJ2-5; tentatively, D is TRBD1 (5 bases). The germline V gene encodes CDR1 MNHEY and CDR2 SVGAGI. V dropped 2 bases and J dropped 4 bases, with 14 bases sitting between them. This CDR3 region has 15 residues. The CDR3 region is CASSYDRGRTETQYF. The CDR3 bases are TGTGCCAGCAGTTACGATAGGGGCCGTACAGAGACCCAGTACTTC.